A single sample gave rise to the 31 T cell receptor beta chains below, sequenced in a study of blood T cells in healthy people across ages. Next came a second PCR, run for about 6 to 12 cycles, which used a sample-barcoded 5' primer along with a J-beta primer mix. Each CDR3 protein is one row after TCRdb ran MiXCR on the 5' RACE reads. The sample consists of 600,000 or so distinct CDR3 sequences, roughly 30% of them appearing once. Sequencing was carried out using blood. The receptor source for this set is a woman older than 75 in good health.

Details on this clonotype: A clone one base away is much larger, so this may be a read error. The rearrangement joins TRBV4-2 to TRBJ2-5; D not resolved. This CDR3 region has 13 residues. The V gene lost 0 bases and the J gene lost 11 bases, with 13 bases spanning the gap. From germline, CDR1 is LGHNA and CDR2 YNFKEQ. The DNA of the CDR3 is TGTGCCAGCAGCCAAGATAACGTGAATGAGCAGTACTTC. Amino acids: CASSQDNVNEQYF.

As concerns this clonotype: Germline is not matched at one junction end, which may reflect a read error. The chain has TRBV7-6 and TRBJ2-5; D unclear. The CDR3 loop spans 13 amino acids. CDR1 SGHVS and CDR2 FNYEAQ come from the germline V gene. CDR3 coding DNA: TGTGCTAGCAGCCCCCAAACACAAGAGACCCAGTACTTC. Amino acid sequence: CASSPQTQETQYF. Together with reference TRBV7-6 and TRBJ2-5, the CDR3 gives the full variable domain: GAGVSQSPRYKVTKRGQDVALRCDPISGHVSLYWYRQALGQGPEFLTYFNYEAQQDKSGLPNDRFSAERPEGSISTLTIQRTEQRDSAMYRCASSPQTQETQYFGPGTRLLVL.

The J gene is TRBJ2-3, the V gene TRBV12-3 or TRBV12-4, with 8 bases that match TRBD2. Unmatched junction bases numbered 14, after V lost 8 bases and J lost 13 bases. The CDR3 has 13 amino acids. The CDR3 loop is CASRSGSTDAEYF. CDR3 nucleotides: TGTGCCAGCCGGAGCGGGAGCACAGATGCGGAGTATTTT.

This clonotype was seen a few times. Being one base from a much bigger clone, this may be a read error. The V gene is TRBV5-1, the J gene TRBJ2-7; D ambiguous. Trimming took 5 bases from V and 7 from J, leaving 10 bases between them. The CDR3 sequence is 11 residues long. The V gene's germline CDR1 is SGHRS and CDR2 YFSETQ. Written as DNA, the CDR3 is TGCGCCAGCAGGGGCGATAATGAGCAGTACTTC. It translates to CASRGDNEQYF.

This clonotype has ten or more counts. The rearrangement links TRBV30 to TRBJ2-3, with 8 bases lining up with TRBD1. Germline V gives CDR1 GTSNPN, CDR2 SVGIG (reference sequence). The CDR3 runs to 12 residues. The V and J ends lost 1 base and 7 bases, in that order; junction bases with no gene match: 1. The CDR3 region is CAWSAGGNTQYF. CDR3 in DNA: TGTGCCTGGAGTGCAGGGGGCAATACGCAGTATTTT.

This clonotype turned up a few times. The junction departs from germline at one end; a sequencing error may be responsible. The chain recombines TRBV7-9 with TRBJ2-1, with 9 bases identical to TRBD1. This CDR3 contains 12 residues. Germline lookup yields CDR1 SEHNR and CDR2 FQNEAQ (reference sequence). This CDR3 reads CAGSLLTGGQFF. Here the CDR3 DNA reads TGTGCCGGCAGCTTATTGACAGGGGGGCAGTTCTTC.

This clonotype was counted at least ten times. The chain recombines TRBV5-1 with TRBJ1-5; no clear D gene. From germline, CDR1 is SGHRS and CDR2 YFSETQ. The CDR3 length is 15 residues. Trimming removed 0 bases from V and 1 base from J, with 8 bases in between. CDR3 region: CASSLGVSSNQPQHF. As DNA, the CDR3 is TGCGCCAGCAGCTTGGGAGTGAGCAGCAATCAGCCCCAGCATTTT.

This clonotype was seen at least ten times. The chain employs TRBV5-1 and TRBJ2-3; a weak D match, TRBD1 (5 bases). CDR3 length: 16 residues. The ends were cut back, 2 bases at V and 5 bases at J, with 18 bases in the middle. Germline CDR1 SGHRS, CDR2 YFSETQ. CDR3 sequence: CASSFNIGQGRDTQYF. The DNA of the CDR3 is TGCGCCAGCAGCTTTAACATAGGGCAGGGAAGAGATACGCAGTATTTT.

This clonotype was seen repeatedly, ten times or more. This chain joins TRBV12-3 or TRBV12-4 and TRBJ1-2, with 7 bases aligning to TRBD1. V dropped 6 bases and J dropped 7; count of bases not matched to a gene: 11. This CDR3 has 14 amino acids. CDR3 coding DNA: TGTGCCAGCAGCCCCGGACAGGTTACCGGTGGCTACACCTTC. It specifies CASSPGQVTGGYTF.

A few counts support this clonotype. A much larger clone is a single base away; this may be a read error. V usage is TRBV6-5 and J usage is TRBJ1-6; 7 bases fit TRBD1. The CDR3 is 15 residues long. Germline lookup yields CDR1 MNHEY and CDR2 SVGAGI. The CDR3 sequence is CASSRTGAGNSPPHF. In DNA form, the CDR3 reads TGTGCCAGCAGTCGGACAGGTGCCGGTAATTCACCCCCCCACTTT.

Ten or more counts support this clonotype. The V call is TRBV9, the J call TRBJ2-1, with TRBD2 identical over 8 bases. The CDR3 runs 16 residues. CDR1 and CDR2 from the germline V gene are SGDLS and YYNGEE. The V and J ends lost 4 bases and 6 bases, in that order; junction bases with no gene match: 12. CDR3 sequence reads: CASSPRGSGEINEQFF. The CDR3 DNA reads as TGTGCCAGCAGCCCCCGGGGTAGCGGGGAGATCAATGAGCAGTTCTTC.

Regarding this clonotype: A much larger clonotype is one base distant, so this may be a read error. The CDR3 loop reads CACSYGTGEFF. The CDR3 bases are TGTGCCTGCAGTTACGGGACAGGGGAGTTCTTC. The chain joins TRBV6-5 to TRBJ2-1; TRBD1 matches at 10 bases. There are 11 residues in the CDR3. The germline V gene has CDR1 MNHEY and CDR2 SVGAGI.

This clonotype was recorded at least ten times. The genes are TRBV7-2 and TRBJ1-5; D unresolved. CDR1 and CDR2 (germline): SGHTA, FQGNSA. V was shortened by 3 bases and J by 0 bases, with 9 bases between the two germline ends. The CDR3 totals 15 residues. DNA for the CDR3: TGTGCCAGCAGCTTCCGACCCTCTAGCAATCAGCCCCAGCATTTT. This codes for CASSFRPSSNQPQHF.

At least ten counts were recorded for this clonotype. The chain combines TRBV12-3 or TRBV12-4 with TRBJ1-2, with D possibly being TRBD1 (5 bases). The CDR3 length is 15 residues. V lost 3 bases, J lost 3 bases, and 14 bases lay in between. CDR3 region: CASSLWGEIDYGYTF. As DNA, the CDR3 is TGTGCCAGCAGTTTGTGGGGGGAGATTGACTATGGCTACACCTTC.

The CDR3 protein is CASSQGGAEAFF. In DNA form, the CDR3 reads TGTGCCAGCAGCCAAGGCGGAGCTGAAGCTTTCTTT. The rearrangement links TRBV3-1 to TRBJ1-1; D not certain. The CDR3 covers 12 residues. V was pared by 1 base and J by 6 bases, with 6 bases between. The germline V gene encodes CDR1 LGHDT and CDR2 YNNKEL (reference sequence).

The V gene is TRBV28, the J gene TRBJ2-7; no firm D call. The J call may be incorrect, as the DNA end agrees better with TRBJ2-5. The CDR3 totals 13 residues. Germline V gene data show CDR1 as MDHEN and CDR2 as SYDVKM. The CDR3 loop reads CASSLSDEETQYF. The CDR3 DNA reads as TGTGCCAGCAGTTTATCAGATGAGGAGACCCAGTACTTC.

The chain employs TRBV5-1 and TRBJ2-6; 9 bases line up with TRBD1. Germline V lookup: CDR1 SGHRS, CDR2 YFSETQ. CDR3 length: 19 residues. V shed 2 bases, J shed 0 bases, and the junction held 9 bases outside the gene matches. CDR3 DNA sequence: TGCGCCAGCAGCTTCGCCGGGACAGGGATCGGCTCTGGGGCCAACGTCCTGACTTTC. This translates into CASSFAGTGIGSGANVLTF.

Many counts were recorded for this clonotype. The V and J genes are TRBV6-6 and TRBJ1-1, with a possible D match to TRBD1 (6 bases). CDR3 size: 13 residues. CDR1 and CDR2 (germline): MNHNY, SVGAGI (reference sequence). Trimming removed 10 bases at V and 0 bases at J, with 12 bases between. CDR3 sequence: CATTGGMNTEAFF. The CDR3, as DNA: TGTGCCACCACGGGGGGCATGAACACTGAAGCTTTCTTT.

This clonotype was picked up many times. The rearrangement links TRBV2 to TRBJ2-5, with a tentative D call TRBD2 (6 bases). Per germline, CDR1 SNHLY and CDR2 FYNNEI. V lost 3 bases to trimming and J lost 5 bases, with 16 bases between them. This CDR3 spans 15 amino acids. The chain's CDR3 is CASSELARGRETQYF. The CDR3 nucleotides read TGTGCCAGCAGTGAGCTAGCGCGGGGTAGGGAGACCCAGTACTTC.

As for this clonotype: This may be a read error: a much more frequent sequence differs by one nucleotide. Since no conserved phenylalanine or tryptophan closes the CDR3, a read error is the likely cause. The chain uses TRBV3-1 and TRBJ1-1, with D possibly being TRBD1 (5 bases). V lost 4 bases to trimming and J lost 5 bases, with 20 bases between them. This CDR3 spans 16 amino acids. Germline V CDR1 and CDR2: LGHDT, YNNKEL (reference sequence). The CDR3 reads CASSPLGRAPNTEAFV. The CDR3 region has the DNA TGTGCCAGCAGCCCCCTTGGCAGGGCTCCCAATACTGAAGCTTTCGTT.

The CDR3, as DNA: TGCAGTGCTAGAGAGGCAGCTGGCTATGGCTACACCTTC. It codes for CSAREAAGYGYTF. The chain recombines TRBV20-1 with TRBJ1-2; no reliable D call. The CDR3 loop spans 13 amino acids. Germline CDR1 and CDR2: DFQATT and SNEGSKA (reference sequence). The V and J ends lost 0 bases and 4 bases respectively, with 9 bases between them.

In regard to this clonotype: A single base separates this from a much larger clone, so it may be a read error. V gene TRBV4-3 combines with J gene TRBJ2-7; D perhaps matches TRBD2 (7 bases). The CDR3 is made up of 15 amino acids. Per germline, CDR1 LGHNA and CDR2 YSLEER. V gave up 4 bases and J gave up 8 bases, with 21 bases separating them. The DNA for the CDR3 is TGCGCCAGCAGCCGAGGGAGGGGCGGGGGCGCACAGCAGTACTTC. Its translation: CASSRGRGGGAQQYF.

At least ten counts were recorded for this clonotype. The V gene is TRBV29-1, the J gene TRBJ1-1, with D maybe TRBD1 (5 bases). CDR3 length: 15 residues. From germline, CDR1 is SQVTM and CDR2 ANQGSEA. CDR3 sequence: CSASKDTGLDTEAFF. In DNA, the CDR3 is TGCAGTGCTAGTAAGGACACAGGATTGGACACTGAAGCTTTCTTT.

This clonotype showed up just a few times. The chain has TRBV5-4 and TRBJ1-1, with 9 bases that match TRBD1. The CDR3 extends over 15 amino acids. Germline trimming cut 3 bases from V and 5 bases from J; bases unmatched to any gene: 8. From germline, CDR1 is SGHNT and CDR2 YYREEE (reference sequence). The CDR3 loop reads CASSWETGGRTEAFF. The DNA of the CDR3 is TGTGCCAGCAGCTGGGAGACAGGGGGGAGGACTGAAGCTTTCTTT.

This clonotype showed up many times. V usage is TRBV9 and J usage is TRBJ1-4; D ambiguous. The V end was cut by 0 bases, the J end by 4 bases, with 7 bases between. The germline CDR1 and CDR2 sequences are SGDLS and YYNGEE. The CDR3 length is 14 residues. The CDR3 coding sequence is TGTGCCAGCAGCGTAGACGGATTTAATGAAAAACTGTTTTTT. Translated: CASSVDGFNEKLFF.

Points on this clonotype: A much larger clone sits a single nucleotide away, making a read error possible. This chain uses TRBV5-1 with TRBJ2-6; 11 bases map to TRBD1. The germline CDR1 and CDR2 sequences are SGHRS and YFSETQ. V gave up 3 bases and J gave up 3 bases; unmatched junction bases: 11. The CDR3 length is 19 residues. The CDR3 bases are TGCGCCAGCAGCTGGAGGACGGACAGGGGGCCAGGTGGGGCCAACGTCCTGACTTTC. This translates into CASSWRTDRGPGGANVLTF.

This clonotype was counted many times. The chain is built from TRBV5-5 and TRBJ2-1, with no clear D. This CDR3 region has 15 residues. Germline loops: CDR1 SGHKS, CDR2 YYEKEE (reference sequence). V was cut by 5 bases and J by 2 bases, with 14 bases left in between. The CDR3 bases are TGTGCCAGCAGTTCAGAGGCAGAAACCTACAATGAGCAGTTCTTC. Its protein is CASSSEAETYNEQFF.

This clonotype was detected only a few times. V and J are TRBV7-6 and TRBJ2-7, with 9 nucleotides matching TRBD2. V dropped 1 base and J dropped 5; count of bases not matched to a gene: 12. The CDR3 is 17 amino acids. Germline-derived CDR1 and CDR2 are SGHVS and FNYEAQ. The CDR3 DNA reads TGTGCCAGCAGCTTAGTAAATCCTGGCGGGGGGGCCGACGAGCAGTACTTC. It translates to CASSLVNPGGGADEQYF.

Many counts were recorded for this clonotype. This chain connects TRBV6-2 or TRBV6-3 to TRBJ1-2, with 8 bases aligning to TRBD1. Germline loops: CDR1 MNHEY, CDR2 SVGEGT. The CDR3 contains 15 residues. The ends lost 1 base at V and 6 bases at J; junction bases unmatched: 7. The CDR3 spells CASSYWLGQGDGYTF. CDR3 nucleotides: TGTGCCAGCAGTTACTGGCTTGGACAGGGAGATGGCTACACCTTC.

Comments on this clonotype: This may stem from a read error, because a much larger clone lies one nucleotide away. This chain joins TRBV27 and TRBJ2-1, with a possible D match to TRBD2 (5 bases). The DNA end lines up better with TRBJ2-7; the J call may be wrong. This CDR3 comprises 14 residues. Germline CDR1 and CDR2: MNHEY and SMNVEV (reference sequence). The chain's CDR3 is CASMSAGSYDEQYF. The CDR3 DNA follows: TGTGCCAGCATGTCCGCGGGCTCCTACGATGAGCAGTACTTC.

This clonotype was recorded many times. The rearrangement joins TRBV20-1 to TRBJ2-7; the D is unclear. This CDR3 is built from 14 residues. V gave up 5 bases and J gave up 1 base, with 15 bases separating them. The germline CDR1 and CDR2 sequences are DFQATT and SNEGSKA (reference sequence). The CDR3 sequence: CSAPPRPSSYEQYF. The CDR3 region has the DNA TGCAGTGCTCCTCCTAGGCCTAGTTCCTACGAGCAGTACTTC.